This TCR beta chain was sequenced for a study of Ad26.COV2.S vaccination and SARS-CoV-2 variants. Findings and limits, study-wide: Vaccine recipients had higher spike-specific TCR breadth than placebo recipients.

CDR3 size: 16 residues. J lost 4 bases, V lost 2 bases, and 6 bases had no gene match. Germline-derived CDR1 and CDR2 are SGHRS and YFSETQ. Generated by immunoSEQ multiplex PCR, the TCRdb table keeps only in-frame clones and is missing some. The sample lists about 350,000 clones, 92% occurring once. Notes on this clone: What it recognizes is unknown.

The sequence came from a human donor who had recovered from COVID-19. The specimen was peripheral blood, collected after recovery from COVID-19. The rearrangement joins TRBV5-1 to TRBJ2-3; the match to TRBD2 covers 11 bases. The CDR3 protein is CASSFTSGGFPDTQYF. CDR3 nucleotide sequence: TGCGCCAGCAGCTTCACTAGCGGGGGCTTCCCAGATACGCAGTATTTT.